The clone carrying this T cell receptor beta chain occurred many times. Its target is unknown. TCRdb processed the 5' RACE reads anew with MiXCR; each CDR3 protein has one entry. The sample contains roughly 28,000 distinct CDR3 sequences, roughly 12% of which appear only once. The data were obtained in a study of T-cell memory formation after mild COVID-19. Study-wide results and caveats: Contracting CD4+ clones lay largely in CM and EM, with CD8+ ones residing in EMRA.

Germline V gene sequence: CDR1 LGHNA, CDR2 YNFKEQ. The CDR3 spans 14 residues. V was clipped by 0 bases and J by 4 bases; unmatched bases: 3. Sequencing used PBMCs or a T cell subset sorted from them (not recorded which). The rearrangement joins TRBV4-2 to TRBJ2-7; 7 bases map to TRBD1. The receptor's source is an adult woman who had mild COVID-19 (a few samples of this study predate the infection). Cell type and time point are not known. In nucleotides, the CDR3 is TGTGCCAGCAGCCAAGATAGACAGGGTTACGAGCAGTACTTC. Its translation: CASSQDRQGYEQYF.